This entry lists 24 T cell receptor beta chains sequenced from one sample in a study of OX40 agonist ivuxolimab in advanced cancers. Sequenced by immunoSEQ multiplex PCR; TCRdb stores in-frame clones only, minus some. The table records 80,000 to 90,000 clones, about 86% of them present only once. This specimen consisted of CD4+ or CD8+ T cells sorted from blood, obtained in a trial of the OX40 agonist ivuxolimab. All receptors derive from an adult with an advanced solid tumor such as melanoma, head and neck, liver or kidney cancer.

The V and J genes are TRBV7-8 and TRBJ2-1; the D gene is possibly TRBD1 (5 bases). The germline V gene encodes CDR1 SGHVS and CDR2 FQNEAQ. V was pared by 5 bases and J by 1 base, with 15 bases between. CDR3 size: 16 residues. For the CDR3, the DNA is TGTGCCAGCAGCCCTGGGGCAGCGATATCCTACAATGAGCAGTTCTTC. This gives the protein CASSPGAAISYNEQFF.

This clone has just one count. The chain is built from TRBV9 and TRBJ2-1, with D perhaps matching TRBD1 (6 bases). Trimming took 0 bases from V and 4 from J, leaving 11 bases between them. CDR1 is SGDLS, CDR2 YYNGEE, per germline. The CDR3 has 15 amino acids. CDR3 sequence: CASSVGSGTYNEQFF. In DNA, the CDR3 is TGTGCCAGCAGCGTAGGGTCTGGGACATACAATGAGCAGTTCTTC.

The chain links TRBV5-4 to TRBJ2-2; 9 positions match TRBD2. The germline V gene encodes CDR1 SGHNT and CDR2 YYREEE (reference sequence). The CDR3 loop spans 16 amino acids. V lost 4 bases, J lost 2 bases, and 6 bases stayed unmatched. CDR3 residues: CASSPRLAANTGELFF. DNA of the CDR3: TGTGCCAGCAGCCCGAGACTAGCGGCTAACACCGGGGAGCTGTTTTTT.

The CDR3 protein is CASSTGQFYSNQPQHF. The CDR3 coding sequence is TGTGCCAGTAGTACGGGACAGTTTTATAGCAATCAGCCCCAGCATTTT. This chain joins TRBV19 and TRBJ1-5; 7 positions match TRBD1. Trimming cost V 4 bases and J 0 bases; bases outside gene matches: 6. The CDR3 is made up of 16 amino acids. CDR1 is LNHDA, CDR2 SQIVND, per germline (reference sequence). The variable domain in full, with the rest retrieved from reference TRBV19 and TRBJ1-5, is DGGITQSPKYLFRKEGQNVTLSCEQNLNHDAMYWYRQDPGQGLRLIYYSQIVNDFQKGDIAEGYSVSREKKESFPLTVTSAQKNPTAFYLCASSTGQFYSNQPQHFGDGTRLSIL.

The rearrangement uses TRBV28 and TRBJ1-2, with D possibly matching TRBD1 (5 bases). This CDR3 comprises 13 residues. Germline V CDR1 and CDR2: MDHEN, SYDVKM. V lost 8 bases and J lost 2, with 12 bases in between. Here the CDR3 reads CASGGTVNYGYTF. The CDR3 DNA is TGTGCCAGCGGTGGGACGGTAAACTATGGCTACACCTTC.

The chain's CDR3 is CASSPEGWQSPLHF. The DNA of the CDR3 is TGCGCCAGCAGCCCCGAGGGTTGGCAATCACCCCTCCACTTT. This chain joins TRBV10-1 and TRBJ1-6; unclear D gene. Germline V CDR1 and CDR2: WNHNN, SYGVQD (reference sequence). The CDR3 totals 14 residues. Trimming cost V 6 bases and J 10 bases, with 16 bases left between them.

J is TRBJ2-3 and V is TRBV9; D is unclear. The germline CDR1 and CDR2 sequences are SGDLS and YYNGEE. The CDR3 is 14 residues long. V shed 0 bases and J shed 2 bases, with 7 bases lying between them. As DNA, the CDR3 is TGTGCCAGCAGCGTAGACACTAACACAGATACGCAGTATTTT. It is translated as CASSVDTNTDTQYF.

The V gene is TRBV5-1, the J gene TRBJ2-7; D is perhaps TRBD1 (6 bases). The CDR3 totals 16 residues. V lost 4 bases and J lost 0, with 17 bases in between. CDR1 SGHRS and CDR2 YFSETQ come from the germline V gene. CDR3 in DNA: TGCGCCAGCAGCGTGATACAGGGCGCTAGCTCCTACGAGCAGTACTTC. This encodes CASSVIQGASSYEQYF.

This clone has just one count. The rearrangement uses TRBV28 and TRBJ1-5; TRBD1 aligns across 8 bases. The germline V gene encodes CDR1 MDHEN and CDR2 SYDVKM. The CDR3 consists of 20 residues. V lost 5 bases, J lost 2 bases, and 20 bases stayed unmatched. The CDR3: CASSPAGGWDSNAGNQPQHF. The DNA of the CDR3 is TGTGCCAGCAGTCCAGCAGGGGGCTGGGATAGCAATGCCGGCAATCAGCCCCAGCATTTT.

The chain has TRBV29-1 and TRBJ1-1, with TRBD1 matching 8 bases. This CDR3 contains 13 residues. V trimming: 4 bases; J trimming: 5 bases; junction bases outside the gene matches: 6. The germline V gene encodes CDR1 SQVTM and CDR2 ANQGSEA. This CDR3 is CSVGGTGLTEAFF. The CDR3 region has the DNA TGCAGCGTTGGAGGGACAGGTCTAACTGAAGCTTTCTTT.

The CDR3 protein is CSVDGGGEKLFF. CDR3 nucleotide sequence: TGCAGCGTTGATGGTGGCGGTGAAAAACTGTTTTTT. The rearrangement joins TRBV29-1 to TRBJ1-4; no firm D call. The CDR3 is 12 residues long. CDR1 and CDR2 (germline): SQVTM, ANQGSEA. V lost 3 bases and J 7 bases, leaving 9 bases between the germline ends.

This chain links TRBV6-4 with TRBJ2-7; D is perhaps TRBD2 (7 bases). The CDR3 totals 12 residues. CDR1 and CDR2 from the germline V gene are MRHNA and SNTAGT. The V and J ends lost 7 bases and 6 bases respectively, with 13 bases between them. The CDR3 DNA reads as TGTGCCAGCAAAGGGGGGGCCAGCGAGCAGTACTTC. Translated: CASKGGASEQYF.

The chain carries TRBV30 and TRBJ1-2; maybe TRBD1 (5 bases). CDR1 GTSNPN and CDR2 SVGIG come from the germline V gene (reference sequence). V was cut by 0 bases and J by 4 bases, with 12 bases left in between. CDR3 size: 14 residues. The CDR3 nucleotides read TGTGCCTGGAGTGTACTGGGGCCGCGCTATGGCTACACCTTC. This gives the protein CAWSVLGPRYGYTF. Drawing the rest from reference TRBV30 and TRBJ1-2, the complete variable domain is SQTIHQWPATLVQPVGSPLSLECTVEGTSNPNLYWYRQAAGRGLQLLFYSVGIGQISSEVPQNLSASRPQDRQFILSSKKLLLSDSGFYLCAWSVLGPRYGYTFGSGTRLTVV.

V is TRBV2 and J is TRBJ2-1; 8 nucleotides agree with TRBD1. Trimming removed 5 bases from V and 0 bases from J; junction bases left unmatched: 3. Germline V CDR1 and CDR2: SNHLY, FYNNEI. CDR3 size: 15 residues. The CDR3 DNA reads as TGTGCCAGCAGTTATACAGGGGGCTCCTACAATGAGCAGTTCTTC. Translation gives CASSYTGGSYNEQFF.

This clone came up a few times. The chain couples TRBV9 to TRBJ2-1; 7 nucleotides line up with TRBD1. The CDR3 extends over 13 amino acids. Per germline, CDR1 SGDLS and CDR2 YYNGEE. The trim removed 0 bases at V and 13 bases at J, leaving 7 bases unmatched. The DNA for the CDR3 is TGTGCCAGCAGCGTAGGAACCGACAGGGTCCAGTTCTTC. Encoded protein: CASSVGTDRVQFF.

The count of this clone is one. The chain uses TRBV11-3 and TRBJ1-6; perhaps TRBD1 as D (5 bases). Germline V gene lookup returns CDR1 SGHNT and CDR2 YENEEA. V gave up 4 bases and J gave up 0 bases, with 16 bases separating them. The CDR3 length is 18 residues. The CDR3 bases are TGTGCCAGCAGCTCCTTCCCGGGACCCCGCTCCTATAATTCACCCCTCCACTTT. Protein product: CASSSFPGPRSYNSPLHF.

This clone was observed a few times. This rearrangement joins TRBV28 to TRBJ1-5; 9 nucleotides line up with TRBD1. Looked up from germline, CDR1 is MDHEN and CDR2 is SYDVKM. CDR3 length equals 15 residues. With 5 bases clipped from V and 4 bases from J, the junction kept 6 bases outside the gene matches. CDR3 in amino acids: CASSPTGGGNQPQHF. CDR3 nucleotides: TGTGCCAGCAGTCCTACAGGGGGCGGTAATCAGCCCCAGCATTTT.

The chain has TRBV29-1 and TRBJ2-1; 7 bases fit TRBD2. J gave up 0 bases and V 7 bases, and 9 bases lay outside the gene matches. The CDR3 extends over 15 amino acids. Germline CDR1 is SQVTM and CDR2 is ANQGSEA. The chain's CDR3 is CSARGDRSSYNEQFF. CDR3 in DNA: TGCAGCGCCCGGGGGGACCGCAGCTCCTACAATGAGCAGTTCTTC.

The gene calls are TRBV15 and TRBJ2-2; D not resolved. V lost 0 bases, J lost 8 bases, and 7 bases lay in between. The CDR3 covers 13 residues. From germline, CDR1 is LNHNV and CDR2 YYDKDF (reference sequence). In DNA, the CDR3 is TGTGCCACCAGCAGAGATCTTTTGGGGGAGCTGTTTTTT. Translation gives CATSRDLLGELFF. Looking up the rest from reference TRBV15 and TRBJ2-2 gives the full variable domain: DAMVIQNPRYQVTQFGKPVTLSCSQTLNHNVMYWYQQKSSQAPKLLFHYYDKDFNNEADTPDNFQSRRPNTSFCFLDIRSPGLGDTAMYLCATSRDLLGELFFGEGSRLTVL.

The chain couples TRBV5-1 to TRBJ2-5; D gene ambiguous. The length of the CDR3 is 12 residues. Between the trimmed V and J ends, which lost 2 bases and 2 bases, there was a span of 4 bases. Looked up from germline, CDR1 is SGHRS and CDR2 is YFSETQ. In DNA form, the CDR3 reads TGCGCCAGCAGCTTTGATCAAGAGACCCAGTACTTC. Translated, it gives CASSFDQETQYF.

This clone was detected once. This chain links TRBV6-6 with TRBJ1-5; TRBD1 matches at 8 bases. The V gene end was trimmed by 4 bases and the J gene end by 9 bases; junction bases not matched to a gene: 8. Germline CDR1 MNHNY, CDR2 SVGAGI (reference sequence). The CDR3 is 14 amino acids. CDR3 in amino acids: CASSFGQGHPPQHF. The CDR3, as DNA: TGTGCCAGCAGTTTCGGACAGGGCCACCCGCCCCAGCATTTT.

The chain uses TRBV28 and TRBJ2-5; 11 positions agree with TRBD2. CDR3 size: 16 residues. Trimming removed 4 bases from V and 5 bases from J; junction bases left unmatched: 9. Germline V CDR1 and CDR2: MDHEN, SYDVKM. The DNA of the CDR3 is TGTGCCAGCAGTTCCCCCACTAGCGGGGGAATGGAGACCCAGTACTTC. Amino acids: CASSSPTSGGMETQYF.

This clone was counted a few times. The rearrangement joins TRBV5-1 to TRBJ1-6; the D is unclear. This CDR3 is 14 amino acids long. Germline V gene lookup returns CDR1 SGHRS and CDR2 YFSETQ. V lost 4 bases to trimming and J lost 10 bases, with 15 bases between them. The CDR3 loop is CASSPGGTNSPLHF. The CDR3 nucleotides are TGCGCCAGCAGCCCAGGCGGCACAAACTCACCCCTCCACTTT.

A single count supports this clone. CDR3 loop: CASMGQLRPQYF. CDR3 in DNA: TGTGCCAGCATGGGACAACTCCGTCCTCAGTACTTC. This rearrangement joins TRBV6-4 to TRBJ2-7, with D possibly being TRBD1 (6 bases). With 7 bases removed from V and 10 bases from J, the gap between germline ends came to 17 bases. Germline-derived CDR1 and CDR2 are MRHNA and SNTAGT. This CDR3 comprises 12 residues.